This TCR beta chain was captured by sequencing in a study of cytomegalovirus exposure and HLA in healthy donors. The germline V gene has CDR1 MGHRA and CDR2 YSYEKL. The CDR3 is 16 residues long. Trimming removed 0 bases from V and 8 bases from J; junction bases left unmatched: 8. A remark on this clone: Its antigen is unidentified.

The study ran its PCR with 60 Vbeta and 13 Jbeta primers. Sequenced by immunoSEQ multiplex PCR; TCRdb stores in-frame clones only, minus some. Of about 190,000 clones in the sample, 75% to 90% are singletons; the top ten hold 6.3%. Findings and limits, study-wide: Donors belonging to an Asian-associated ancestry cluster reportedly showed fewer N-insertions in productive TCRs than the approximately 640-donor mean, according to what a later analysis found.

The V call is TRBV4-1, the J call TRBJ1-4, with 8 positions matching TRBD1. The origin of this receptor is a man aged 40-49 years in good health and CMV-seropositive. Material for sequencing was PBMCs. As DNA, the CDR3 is TGCGCCAGCAGCCAAGATGATCCGGGACAGGACGAAAAACTGTTTTTT. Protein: CASSQDDPGQDEKLFF.